Below are 10 T cell receptor beta chains sequenced from a single sample in a study of tissue T cells after allogeneic stem cell transplantation. Some clones are missing from TCRdb's copy, which holds only in-frame ones; the method was immunoSEQ multiplex PCR. The sample holds tens of thousands of clones; over 55% are singletons and the top ten take 0.66%. The sample taken for sequencing was spleen. The receptors originated from a female BALB/c mouse in good health. The mice in this strain carry MHC haplotype H2-d.

Worth noting for this clone: Genes and germline come from the mouse. The CDR3 goes on 1 residue after the read ends, and that part is filled in from the germline J gene. The chain couples TRBV13-2 to TRBJ2-3; D ambiguous. The germline V gene encodes CDR1 NNHNN and CDR2 SYGAGS (reference sequence). The V end lost 0 bases, the J end lost 0 bases, and 5 bases lay between the germline ends. The CDR3 has 14 amino acids. The part of the CDR3 DNA that was read is TGTGCCAGCGGTGATGGGGCTAGTGCAGAAACGCTGTAT. This translates into CASGDGASAETLY. The whole CDR3 region reads CASGDGASAETLYF.

About this clone: Any gene name here is a mouse gene name. The read comes to an end 1 residue before the CDR3 does, leaving the germline J gene to fill in the end. The V gene is TRBV4, the J gene TRBJ2-1, with 7 bases identical to TRBD1. Germline V gives CDR1 LGHDT, CDR2 YNNKQL (reference sequence). The V segment lost 5 bases and the J segment 3 bases; nucleotides outside the gene matches: 7. This CDR3 comprises 15 residues. CDR3 region: CASSLRDRFYAEQFF. The sequenced part of the CDR3 DNA is TGTGCCAGCAGCCTCCGGGACAGATTCTATGCTGAGCAGTTC.

On this clone itself: Gene and germline names: mouse. The read halts 1 residue ahead of the CDR3 end, with the missing end drawn from the germline J gene. The chain carries TRBV13-3 and TRBJ1-2, with D perhaps matching TRBD1 (6 bases). The V end was cut by 4 bases, the J end by 0 bases, with 10 bases between. The length of the CDR3 is 14 residues. Germline V gene sequence: CDR1 NNHDY, CDR2 SYVADS. CDR3: CASSPRGANSDYTF. The covered CDR3 bases are TGTGCCAGCAGTCCCAGGGGAGCAAACTCCGACTACACC.

This clone was observed a handful of times. The gene names here belong to mouse. The read ends 1 residue before the CDR3 terminus; that terminus is restored from the germline J gene. The chain has TRBV20 and TRBJ2-3, with a weak D call TRBD1 (5 bases). This CDR3 has 14 amino acids. Germline CDR1 is GFQATS and CDR2 is STVNSAI. The germline V and J ends were trimmed by 1 base and 0 bases, with 8 bases remaining between them. This chain's CDR3 is CGARGTTSAETLYF. The CDR3 bases that were read are TGTGGTGCTAGGGGGACAACTAGTGCAGAAACGCTGTAT.

On this clone itself: The germline and genes are mouse ones. The CDR3 is cut off 1 residue early in the read; its end comes from the germline J gene. V gene TRBV13-2 combines with J gene TRBJ2-4; TRBD2 aligns across 8 bases. Looked up from germline, CDR1 is NNHNN and CDR2 is SYGAGS (reference sequence). CDR3 length: 16 residues. With 3 bases clipped from V and 1 base from J, the junction kept 7 bases outside the gene matches. CDR3 sequence reads: CASGAPTGVGQNTLYF. Incomplete CDR3 DNA: TGTGCCAGCGGTGCCCCGACTGGGGTGGGTCAAAACACCTTGTAC.

Details on this clone: Gene labels here are mouse ones. The read falls 1 residue short of the CDR3 end, and the missing part is taken from the germline J gene. The rearrangement uses TRBV13-2 and TRBJ2-7, with 10 bases lining up with TRBD2. CDR1 and CDR2 from the germline V gene are NNHNN and SYGAGS (reference sequence). V gave up 1 base and J gave up 3 bases; unmatched junction bases: 1. The CDR3 runs to 14 residues. CDR3 bases read: TGTGCCAGCGGTGATAGACTGGGGGGCTATGAACAGTAC. Residues: CASGDRLGGYEQY. The complete CDR3 reads CASGDRLGGYEQYF.

Details on this clone: Gene names follow the mouse nomenclature. Read coverage stops 1 residue before the CDR3 terminus; the germline J gene supplies the remainder. The V and J genes are TRBV5 and TRBJ2-5; D might be TRBD1 (7 bases). V was cut by 0 bases and J by 1 base, with 8 bases left in between. Germline CDR1 reads LGHNA; CDR2 reads YNLKQL (reference sequence). The CDR3 covers 15 residues. Incomplete CDR3 DNA: TGTGCCAGCAGCCAAGAGAGGGGGCACCAAGACACCCAGTAC. The encoded protein is CASSQERGHQDTQY. In full, the CDR3 reads CASSQERGHQDTQYF.

With regard to this clone: The genes are named according to mouse. The DNA ends 1 residue before the CDR3 does, and the rest of the CDR3 is filled in from the germline J gene. This sequence joins TRBV1 and TRBJ1-3, with 9 bases identical to TRBD1. In germline, CDR1 is NSQYPW, CDR2 LRSPGD (reference sequence). The CDR3 is 14 residues long. V shed 4 bases, J shed 3 bases, and the junction held 1 base outside the gene matches. CDR3 region: CTCSGGQGGNTLYF. The covered CDR3 bases are TGCACCTGCAGTGGGGGACAGGGTGGAAATACGCTCTAT. Variable domain in full (rest from reference TRBV1 and TRBJ1-3): VTLLEQNPRWRLVPRGQAVNLRCILKNSQYPWMSWYQQDLQKQLQWLFTLRSPGDKEVKSLPGADYLATRVTDTELRLQVANMSQGRTLYCTCSGGQGGNTLYFGEGSRLIVV.

This clone was seen a single time. The germline and genes are mouse ones. The read gets to within 1 residue of the CDR3 end, and the germline J gene fills in the rest. The J gene is TRBJ1-1, the V gene TRBV13-2; 9 positions match TRBD1. The germline V gene has CDR1 NNHNN and CDR2 SYGAGS (reference sequence). The CDR3 contains 14 residues. The V segment lost 4 bases and the J segment 4 bases; nucleotides outside the gene matches: 5. CDR3: CASGYRGLVTEVFF. CDR3 bases read: TGTGCCAGCGGTTACAGGGGGCTGGTCACAGAAGTCTTC.

Remarks on this clone: Gene names and germline match the mouse. The missing CDR3 end, 1 residue past where the read stops, is filled in from the germline J gene. The chain couples TRBV13-2 to TRBJ2-4; D is perhaps TRBD1 or TRBD2 (5 bases each). V lost 0 bases to trimming and J lost 3 bases, with 8 bases between them. Germline values: CDR1 NNHNN, CDR2 SYGAGS (reference sequence). This CDR3 comprises 14 residues. Partial CDR3 DNA: TGTGCCAGCGGTGATGGGGGCGCGCAAAACACCTTGTAC. This sequence encodes CASGDGGAQNTLY. The full CDR3 protein is CASGDGGAQNTLYF.